Below, one TCR beta chain is given with its context. An end of the junction does not agree with germline; a read error may underlie this. The sample belongs to a study of blood T cell repertoires in COVID-19. As for the study in general: Whether acute or convalescent, the COVID-19 samples came from the United States, Italy and Spain. PBMCs, B-cell-depleted T cells, or T cells provided the cDNA or gDNA that made up the material.

Assay: immunoSEQ multiplex PCR; the TCRdb copy retains only in-frame clones and omits some. Among 150,000 to 200,000 clones listed, around four fifths were seen once. CDR1 is SSHAT, CDR2 FNYEAQ, per germline (reference sequence). CDR3 length: 15 amino acids. This rearrangement joins TRBV7-7 to TRBJ2-5, with 14 bases fitting TRBD2. The clonotype was recovered from a man between 65 and 80 years old with acute or convalescent COVID-19. The sequencing sample was made of peripheral blood. The CDR3 loop is CASSRTSGRMETQYF. In DNA, the CDR3 is TGTGCTAGCAGCAGGACTAGCGGGAGGATGGAGACCCAGTACTTC.